This T cell receptor (beta chain) was observed in a study of blood T cells in healthy people across ages. Study-wide findings and caveats: In these data, TCR beta diversity tracked strongly with naive T cell percentage. Calculation of diversity from one million T cells yielded estimates considered to be underestimates.

Donor samples were obtained from healthy Caucasian individuals from Russia, aged roughly 6 to 95. Trimming took 6 bases from V and 7 from J; bases not matched to a gene: 11. The germline CDR1 and CDR2 sequences are SEHNR and FQNEAQ (reference sequence). CDR3 size: 15 residues. This clonotype was seen at least ten times. Its matching antigen is unknown. Next came a second PCR, run for roughly 6 to 11 cycles, which used a sample-barcoded 5' primer along with a J-beta primer mix. TCRdb reprocessed the 5' RACE reads with MiXCR, giving one entry per CDR3 protein. The sample records about 380,000 distinct CDR3 sequences, 45% to 65% being singletons.

The chain has TRBV7-9 and TRBJ2-1; 8 positions match TRBD2. The receptor was derived from a man in his sixties in good health. The material sequenced was blood. The CDR3 nucleotides are TGTGCCAGCAGACGTCCGACGGGGGGGGCAAATGAGCAGTTCTTC. Translated: CASRRPTGGANEQFF.